The present T cell receptor beta chain was sequenced within a study of Ad26.COV2.S vaccination and SARS-CoV-2 variants. Study-level information: Once or twice, 56 days apart, Ad26.COV2.S was delivered intramuscularly.

Profiling relied on immunoSEQ multiplex PCR, and the TCRdb table lists in-frame clones only, not all of them. The sample has more than 400,000 clones, roughly 91% seen once. Unmatched junction bases numbered 9, after V lost 2 bases and J lost 4 bases. CDR3 length: 16 residues. Germline-derived CDR1 and CDR2 are MGHRA and YSYEKL. Treatment noted: about 20 received Ad26.COV2.S at low or high dose, single or two shots; a few received placebo; per-sample allocation not given. The samples were gathered on day 63 after the first injection of vaccine or placebo. Source: peripheral blood, taken in a trial of Ad26.COV2.S vaccine versus placebo. The rearrangement links TRBV4-1 to TRBJ2-5; 8 positions agree with TRBD2. The receptor's source is a person between 18 and 65 years old who received the Ad26.COV2.S COVID-19 vaccine or a placebo. CDR3 DNA sequence: TGCGCCAGCAGCCAAAGCTTCGGGAGGGCCTCAGAGACCCAGTACTTC. Amino acid sequence: CASSQSFGRASETQYF.